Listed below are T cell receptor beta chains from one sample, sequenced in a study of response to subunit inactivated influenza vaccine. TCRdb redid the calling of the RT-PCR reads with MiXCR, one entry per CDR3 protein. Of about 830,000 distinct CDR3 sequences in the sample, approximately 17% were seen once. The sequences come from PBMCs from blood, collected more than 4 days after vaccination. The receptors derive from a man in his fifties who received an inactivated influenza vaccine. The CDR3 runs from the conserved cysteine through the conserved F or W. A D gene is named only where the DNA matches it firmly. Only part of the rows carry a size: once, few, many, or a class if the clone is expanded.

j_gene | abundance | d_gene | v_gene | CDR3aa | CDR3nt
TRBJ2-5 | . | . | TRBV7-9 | CAYQHQETQYF | TGTGCCTACCAGCATCAAGAGACCCAGTACTTC
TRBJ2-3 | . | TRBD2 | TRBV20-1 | CSAIRLAASTDTQYF | TGCAGTGCTATTAGACTAGCGGCTAGCACAGATACGCAGTATTTT
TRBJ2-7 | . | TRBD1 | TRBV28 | CASSSTGTGYYEQYF | TGTGCCAGCAGTTCGACCGGGACAGGGTACTACGAGCAGTACTTC
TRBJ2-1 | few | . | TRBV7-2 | CASSLLIGGSYNEQFF | TGTGCCAGCAGCTTGCTGATAGGAGGGTCCTACAATGAGCAGTTCTTC
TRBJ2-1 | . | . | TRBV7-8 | CASSLRPGNNEQFF | TGTGCCAGCAGCCTCAGGCCCGGTAATAACGAGCAGTTCTTC
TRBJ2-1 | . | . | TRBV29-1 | CSVAGFWGYSDNEQFF | TGCAGCGTTGCAGGTTTTTGGGGGTATTCGGACAATGAGCAGTTCTTC
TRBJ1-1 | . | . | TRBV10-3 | CAIRDSTNTEAFF | TGTGCCATCAGAGACAGCACGAACACTGAAGCTTTCTTT
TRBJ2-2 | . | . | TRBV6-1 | CASRVGTLNTGELFF | TGTGCCAGCAGGGTCGGGACACTTAACACCGGGGAGCTGTTTTTT
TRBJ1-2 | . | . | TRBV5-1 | CASSSSLTGSGYTF | TGCGCCAGCAGCTCGAGCCTAACAGGGAGTGGCTACACCTTC
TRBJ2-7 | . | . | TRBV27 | CASSFFGDGYEQYF | TGTGCCAGCAGTTTCTTCGGGGACGGCTACGAGCAGTACTTC
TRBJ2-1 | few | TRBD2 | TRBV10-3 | CAITGTSGNRMNEQFF | TGTGCCATCACCGGGACTAGCGGGAACAGGATGAATGAGCAGTTCTTC
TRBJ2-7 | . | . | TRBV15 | CATSRTARSYEQYF | TGTGCCACCAGCAGGACCGCACGTTCCTACGAGCAGTACTTC
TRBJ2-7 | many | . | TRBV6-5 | CASSLGNEQYF | TGTGCCAGCAGCCTAGGGAACGAGCAGTACTTC
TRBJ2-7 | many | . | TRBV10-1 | CASSESLGPYEQYF | TGCGCCAGCAGTGAGTCACTAGGACCCTACGAGCAGTACTTC
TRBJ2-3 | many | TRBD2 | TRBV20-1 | CSARALAGGRTDTQYF | TGCAGTGCTAGAGCACTAGCGGGGGGTCGCACAGATACGCAGTATTTT
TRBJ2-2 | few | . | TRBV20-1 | CSARGLNTGELFF | TGCAGTGCTAGAGGACTGAACACCGGGGAGCTGTTTTTT
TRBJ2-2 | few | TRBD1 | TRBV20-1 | CSAGPWDRSSGELFF | TGCAGTGCTGGACCTTGGGACAGGTCTTCCGGGGAGCTGTTTTTT
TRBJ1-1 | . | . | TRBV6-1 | CASSQAIWTEAFF | TGTGCCAGCAGTCAGGCCATTTGGACTGAAGCTTTCTTT
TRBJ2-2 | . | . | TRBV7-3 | CASSLISAGELFF | TGTGCCAGCAGCTTAATCTCGGCCGGGGAGCTGTTTTTT
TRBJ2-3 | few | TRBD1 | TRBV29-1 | CSAGQGARTDTQYF | TGCAGCGCCGGACAGGGGGCGAGGACAGATACGCAGTATTTT
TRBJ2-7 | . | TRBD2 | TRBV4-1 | CASSQEGEGSEYEQYF | TGCGCCAGCAGCCAAGAGGGGGAGGGTAGTGAGTACGAGCAGTACTTC
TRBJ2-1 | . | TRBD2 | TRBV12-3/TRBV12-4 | CASRPGLAGSSYNEQFF | TGTGCCAGCAGGCCGGGACTAGCGGGGAGCTCCTACAATGAGCAGTTCTTC
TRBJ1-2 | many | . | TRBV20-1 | CSASRMGARMIGYTF | TGCAGTGCTTCCCGGATGGGGGCGCGGATGATTGGCTACACCTTC
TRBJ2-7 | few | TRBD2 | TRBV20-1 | CSAIPPGGKYYEQYF | TGCAGTGCTATTCCACCCGGGGGGAAGTACTACGAGCAGTACTTC
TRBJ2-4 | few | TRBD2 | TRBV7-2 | CASSPRESRDIQYF | TGTGCCAGCAGCCCGCGGGAGTCCAGGGACATTCAGTACTTC
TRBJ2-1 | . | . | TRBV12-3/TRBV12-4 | CASSRWTGPHEQFF | TGTGCCAGCAGTCGTTGGACTGGCCCCCATGAGCAGTTCTTC
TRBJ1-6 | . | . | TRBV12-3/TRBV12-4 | CASRAGRNSPLHF | TGTGCCAGCAGAGCCGGACGCAATTCACCCCTCCACTTT
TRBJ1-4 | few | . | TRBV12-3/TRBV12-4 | CASSLGGAGNEKLFF | TGTGCCAGCAGTTTAGGGGGCGCGGGTAATGAAAAACTGTTTTTT
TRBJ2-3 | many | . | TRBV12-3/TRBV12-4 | CASSGTSSTDTQYF | TGTGCCAGCAGCGGGACTTCTAGCACAGATACGCAGTATTTT
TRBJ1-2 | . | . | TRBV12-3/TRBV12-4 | CASSLGISYGYTF | TGTGCCAGCAGTCTAGGGATTAGCTATGGCTACACCTTC
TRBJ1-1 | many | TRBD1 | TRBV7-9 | CASSRTGEAFF | TGTGCCAGCAGCAGGACAGGCGAAGCTTTCTTT
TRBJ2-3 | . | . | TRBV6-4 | CASSDRGALTDTQYF | TGTGCCAGCAGTGACCGGGGGGCCCTCACAGATACGCAGTATTTT
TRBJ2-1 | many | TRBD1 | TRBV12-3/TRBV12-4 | CASSLALQGGEQFF | TGTGCCAGCAGTTTAGCGCTACAGGGGGGCGAGCAGTTCTTC
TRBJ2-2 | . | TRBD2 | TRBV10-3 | CAISGLAGTGELFF | TGTGCCATCAGTGGGCTAGCGGGGACCGGGGAGCTGTTTTTT
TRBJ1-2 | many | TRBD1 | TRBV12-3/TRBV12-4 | CASSFTPGTGQNGYTF | TGTGCCAGCAGTTTCACGCCAGGGACAGGGCAGAACGGCTACACCTTC
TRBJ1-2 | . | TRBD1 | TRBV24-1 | CATSDPDRVGGYTF | TGTGCCACCAGTGACCCGGACAGGGTGGGCGGCTACACCTTC
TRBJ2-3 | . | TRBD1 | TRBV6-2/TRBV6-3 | CASGTGRGTDTQYF | TGTGCCAGCGGGACAGGTCGAGGGACAGATACGCAGTATTTT
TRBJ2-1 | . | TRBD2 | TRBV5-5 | CASSPRVAGVFEQFF | TGTGCCAGCAGCCCCCGGGTAGCGGGAGTTTTTGAGCAGTTCTTC
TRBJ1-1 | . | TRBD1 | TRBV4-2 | CASSPGTGGNTEAFF | TGTGCCAGCAGTCCTGGGACAGGGGGGAACACTGAAGCTTTCTTT
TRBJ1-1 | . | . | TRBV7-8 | CASSPSPVMNTEAFF | TGTGCCAGCAGCCCCAGTCCGGTCATGAACACTGAAGCTTTCTTT
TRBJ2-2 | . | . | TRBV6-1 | CASSPVRARTGELFF | TGTGCCAGCAGCCCGGTCAGGGCGCGGACCGGGGAGCTGTTTTTT
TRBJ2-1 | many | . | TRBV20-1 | CSAEQENNEQFF | TGCAGTGCTGAACAGGAGAACAATGAGCAGTTCTTC
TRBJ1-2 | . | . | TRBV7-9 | CASSLAREAGYTF | TGTGCCAGCAGCTTAGCGAGGGAAGCTGGCTACACCTTC
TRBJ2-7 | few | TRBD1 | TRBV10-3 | CAISESGERGRKQYF | TGTGCCATCAGTGAGTCAGGCGAGAGGGGGCGAAAGCAGTACTTC
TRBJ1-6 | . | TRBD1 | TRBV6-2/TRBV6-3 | CASSYIQGARKVTSPLHF | TGTGCCAGCAGTTACATACAGGGGGCCAGGAAAGTTACCTCACCCCTCCACTTT
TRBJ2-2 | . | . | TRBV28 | CASSSNTLTGELFF | TGTGCCAGCAGTTCGAACACGCTTACCGGGGAGCTGTTTTTT
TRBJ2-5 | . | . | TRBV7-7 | CASSSHQMGGLGTQYF | TGTGCTAGCAGCTCCCACCAGATGGGGGGTCTTGGGACCCAGTACTTC
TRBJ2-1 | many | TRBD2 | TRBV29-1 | CSVAGLGYNEQFF | TGCAGCGTAGCCGGACTAGGATACAATGAGCAGTTCTTC
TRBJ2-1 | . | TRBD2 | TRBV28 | CASSPGGSGSGNEQFF | TGTGCCAGCAGTCCCGGAGGGAGCGGGAGTGGCAATGAGCAGTTCTTC
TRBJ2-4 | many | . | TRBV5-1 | CASSATGDGPIQYF | TGCGCCAGCAGCGCGACGGGAGACGGTCCCATTCAGTACTTC
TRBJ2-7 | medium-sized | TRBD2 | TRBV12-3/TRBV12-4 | CASSVGTSGSHKQYF | TGTGCCAGCAGCGTGGGGACTAGCGGGAGTCATAAGCAGTACTTC